This T cell receptor beta chain appears in the sequencing data of a study of shared clonotypes between healthy human individuals (dated by TCRdb to the early 2020s). Describing the broader study: A couple of women and a few men aged 18 to 49 years were included in the cohort. For each donor, CD4 naive and CD4 memory were each given three plates, CD8 naive was given two plates, and CD8 memory was given one plate. Per donor, leukapheresis produced somewhere between about 0.94 and 8.9 billion PBMCs. Blood TCR repertoires of about five healthy adults were deeply sequenced to estimate repertoire size and the extent of clonotype sharing between individuals. Libraries were prepared and TCR repertoires were sequenced by different laboratories using diverse techniques, in order to increase sequencing depth and limit assay-specific biases.

Donors were healthy HIV-negative adults with no recently reported acute infections or vaccinations. Every donor was a Caucasian adult living in Nashville, Tennessee, USA. CD4+ T cells were enriched through magnetic negative selection, after which naive cells were positively selected on CD45RA and the remaining negative fraction served as the memory subset. Blood was obtained by leukapheresis, after which PBMCs were separated by Ficoll-Histopaque density gradient centrifugation and cryopreserved in liquid nitrogen vapor phase. Analytical flow cytometry was used to check the purity and quantity of every magnetically sorted T cell population. Each sorted fraction had its genomic DNA isolated and then quantified by UV absorbance on a Nanodrop 2000c. Using the deep immunoSEQ assay, TCR CDR3 regions were amplified from genomic DNA by multiplex PCR. Extracted genomic DNA from each cell subset was spread evenly across all wells of several immunoSEQ 96-well plates, with each plate serving as a replicate. For sorted subsets, roughly 200 ng of genomic DNA, equivalent to about 30,000 T cell genomes, went into each replicate PCR. Purified libraries were measured with a Qubit 3.0 fluorometer, size-checked on a Bioanalyzer 2100, and measured again with the KAPA Library Quantification kit. Every immunoSEQ 96-well plate was sequenced on a separate single-read 150-cycle Illumina NextSeq 550 flow cell. The original methods were these. The immunoSEQ output contained only junctional sequences without quality scores, so filtering could not match that applied to full-length reads. Sequences were annotated with PyIR, a Python wrapper for IgBLAST v1.9, and V/J genes and CDR3 were assigned using IMGT germline references. Any read was removed if the V/J assignment was weak (E-value above 1e-6), the CDR3 was missing, or the read contained stop codons, out-of-frame junctions, or ambiguous translated residues. V3J clonotypes were defined by identical inferred V gene, J gene, and CDR3 amino acid sequence. To compute the percentage overlap between repertoires, the number of shared unique clonotypes was divided by the size of the smaller repertoire. Richness of each repertoire was evaluated using RTK rarefaction, the Chao1 estimator, and Recon v2.1 estimates of unobserved clonotypes. OLGA was used to compute generation probabilities for all TCRbeta clonotypes that the gDNA method yielded from a few donors. In TCRdb, the immuneACCESS table is reduced to in-frame sequences with V and J assigned. These tables do not hold every clone; where another copy was compared, an unresolved V gene accounts for under half, and the others remain unexplained. The V and J calls and clone size were taken over from that table, and D and trimming were inferred from the DNA. For this sample the table gives over a million clones, of which approximately 98.5% were detected only once. The ten top clones hold about 0.4% of the sample.

What the authors observed across the whole study: Estimated clonotype richness was generally larger for naive than for memory subsets. When a handful of donors were compared, the shared fraction of clonotypes was about 5.4% for naive CD4, approximately 3.5% for naive CD8, about 2.5% for memory CD4, and roughly 0.43% for memory CD8. Based on pairwise subsampling, the degree of clonotype sharing among donors was expected to be affected by sequencing depth. Even with the large sequencing depth, rarefaction of the sorted-subset datasets indicated that sequencing was incomplete. Compared with non-shared clonotypes, clonotypes shared by all four sorted-subset donors had higher generation probabilities. The small number of donors limited the genetic and exposure-history diversity represented. Sampling was limited to blood, and TCR repertoires in tissue likely differ from TCR repertoires in blood.

Of note for this clone: This clone's antigen is unknown. No qualities accompany the bases; no much larger clone lies one base away. Other DNA sequences in this sample translate to the same CDR3.

CDR3 length: 16 amino acids, cysteine to phenylalanine. Only the CDR3 region is kept as DNA, spanning 48 bases read in frame from base 1. Trimming takes 1 base off V and 5 bases off J; junction bases not matched to a gene: 5. CDR1 MGHDK and CDR2 SYGVNS are derived from the germline V gene. The sample comprised naive CD4+ T cells sorted from blood. This specimen's cell subset or site label, per the study, means: CD45RA+ positively selected. The rearrangement combines TRBV25-1 with TRBJ1-5, with 10 junctional bases fitting TRBD1. The sequence derives from a man younger than 45 in good health. At the DNA level, the sequence is TGTGCCAGCAGTGAATTCGGGGGGACAGGGGATCAGCCCCAGCATTTT. Its protein product is CASSEFGGTGDQPQHF.